This T cell receptor (beta chain) is from a study of blood T cell repertoires in COVID-19. Study at large: T cells, B-cell-depleted T cells, or PBMCs provided the cDNA or gDNA that served as material.

As originally analysed: The authors estimated nucleated cell counts from reference gene primer amplification. Clones were sequenced by immunoSEQ multiplex PCR, and TCRdb holds only the in-frame ones, with some missing. D and trimming were read from the DNA, whereas the V and J calls and clone size are those reported in that table. The table shows 200,000 or so clones, with around three quarters occurring only once. The CDR3 is 16 residues long. The junction had 5 bases not matched to a gene; V was cut back by 4 bases and J by 0 bases. The germline V gene has CDR1 LGHDT and CDR2 YNNKEL (reference sequence).

The sequenced sample consisted of peripheral blood. The origin of this receptor is a man aged 60-69 years with active or convalescent COVID-19. This chain uses TRBV3-1 (or the pseudogene TRBV3-2) with TRBJ2-1, with TRBD2 matching over 8 bases. The CDR3 DNA follows: TGTGCCAGCAGCCGCCAGCGGGGGAGCTCCTACAATGAGCAGTTCTTC. Its protein product is CASSRQRGSSYNEQFF.